Presented here are 32 T cell receptor beta chains from one specimen sequenced in a study of PD-L1 blockade in urothelial cancer. The method was immunoSEQ multiplex PCR; TCRdb's version includes in-frame clones alone and lacks a portion of them. The sample has more than 65,000 clones, 75% to 90% seen once. The sample in question was PBMCs, obtained around atezolizumab (anti-PD-L1) treatment. Receptors were obtained from a woman aged 70-85 years with urothelial cancer.

The chain employs TRBV11-3 and TRBJ1-5, with D unclear. The CDR3 spans 14 residues. CDR1 and CDR2 (germline): SGHNT, YENEEA. Trimming removed 1 base at V and 5 bases at J, with 9 bases between. Here the CDR3 DNA reads TGTGCCAGCAGCTTAGGGTTCAGGTATCAGCCCCAGCATTTT. It translates to CASSLGFRYQPQHF. The whole variable domain, remainder taken from reference TRBV11-3 and TRBJ1-5, is EAGVVQSPRYKIIEKKQPVAFWCNPISGHNTLYWYLQNLGQGPELLIRYENEEAVDDSQLPKDRFSAERLKGVDSTLKIQPAELGDSAVYLCASSLGFRYQPQHFGDGTRLSIL.

The J gene is TRBJ2-7, the V gene TRBV29-1; 14 nucleotides match TRBD2. CDR1 is SQVTM and CDR2 is ANQGSEA in the germline V gene. The CDR3 consists of 16 residues. V shed 5 bases, J shed 0 bases, and the junction held 6 bases outside the gene matches. For the CDR3, the DNA is TGCAGCGTTAAGACAGGGACTAGCGGGGGCTCCTACGAGCAGTACTTC. Translation gives CSVKTGTSGGSYEQYF.

The chain is built from TRBV2 and TRBJ1-2; D is unresolved. The CDR3 runs to 14 residues. V was pared by 6 bases and J by 4 bases, with 15 bases between. Germline V gene lookup returns CDR1 SNHLY and CDR2 FYNNEI. The DNA of the CDR3 is TGTGCCAGCAGCCGCTCTGTCATCGGCTATGGCTACACCTTC. Translated, it gives CASSRSVIGYGYTF.

This chain connects TRBV7-2 to TRBJ1-2, with a weak D call TRBD1 (6 bases). In germline, CDR1 is SGHTA, CDR2 FQGNSA. The V gene lost 5 bases and the J gene lost 2 bases, with 15 bases spanning the gap. The CDR3 covers 15 residues. The CDR3 loop is CASSRTSGQNYGYTF. The CDR3 region has the DNA TGTGCCAGCAGCCGAACCTCAGGACAGAACTATGGCTACACCTTC.

This chain links TRBV7-9 with TRBJ2-7; 9 nucleotides match TRBD1. The CDR3 runs 15 residues. CDR1 SEHNR and CDR2 FQNEAQ come from the germline V gene (reference sequence). V was pared by 4 bases and J by 2 bases, with 6 bases of the junction left unmatched. CDR3 DNA sequence: TGTGCCAGCAGCTCACCGGGACAGGGAACCTACGAGCAGTACTTC. Its protein is CASSSPGQGTYEQYF.

This clone was detected only a few times. The rearrangement joins TRBV11-2 to TRBJ2-1; D unclear. V was shortened by 0 bases and J by 7 bases, with 16 bases between the two germline ends. The CDR3 consists of 16 residues. The germline V gene encodes CDR1 SGHAT and CDR2 FQNNGV. In DNA form, the CDR3 reads TGTGCCAGCAGCTTAGATCTAGTCTCTAGTTCAAATGAGCAGTTCTTC. As protein: CASSLDLVSSSNEQFF.

The chain couples TRBV29-1 to TRBJ2-3; perhaps TRBD1 as D (6 bases). Germline assignment: CDR1 SQVTM and CDR2 ANQGSEA. Trimming removed 4 bases at V and 1 base at J, with 12 bases between. There are 14 residues in the CDR3. The CDR3, as DNA: TGCAGCGTTGGGGGGCAGGGAGGCACAGATACGCAGTATTTT. It translates to CSVGGQGGTDTQYF.

The count of this clone is one. This sequence joins TRBV7-9 and TRBJ2-2, with D possibly TRBD1 on 6 matching bases. The CDR3 sequence is 15 residues long. V dropped 2 bases and J dropped 6 bases, with 13 bases sitting between them. The germline gives CDR1 SEHNR, CDR2 FQNEAQ (reference sequence). CDR3: CASSLLTGSAGELFF. In DNA, the CDR3 is TGTGCCAGCAGCTTACTTACAGGGTCGGCCGGGGAGCTGTTTTTT.

This chain connects TRBV11-2 to TRBJ1-1; D gene ambiguous. V lost 1 base and J lost 6, with 9 bases in between. CDR1 is SGHAT, CDR2 FQNNGV, per germline. The CDR3 spans 13 residues. CDR3 in amino acids: CASSLGLSAEAFF. The CDR3 DNA sequence: TGTGCCAGCAGCTTAGGACTTAGTGCTGAAGCTTTCTTT.

This clone was seen a handful of times. V gene TRBV15 combines with J gene TRBJ2-3, with 9 bases that match TRBD2. The CDR3 runs to 15 residues. The ends lost 2 bases at V and 2 bases at J; junction bases unmatched: 2. The V gene's germline CDR1 is LNHNV and CDR2 YYDKDF (reference sequence). The CDR3 sequence is CATSRLAGSTDTQYF. CDR3 sequence (DNA): TGTGCCACCAGCAGACTAGCGGGGTCCACAGATACGCAGTATTTT.

The chain links TRBV7-8 to TRBJ2-3, with 7 nucleotides matching TRBD1. This CDR3 contains 15 residues. J was trimmed by 4 bases and V by 5 bases; bases with no gene match: 9. Germline CDR1 is SGHVS and CDR2 is FQNEAQ. CDR3 protein: CASSPTGENADTQYF. The CDR3 nucleotides are TGTGCCAGCAGCCCTACAGGGGAGAATGCAGATACGCAGTATTTT.

The chain couples TRBV19 to TRBJ2-7; 13 bases line up with TRBD2. V shed 9 bases, J shed 3 bases, and the junction held 14 bases outside the gene matches. The CDR3 runs to 17 residues. Germline CDR1 is LNHDA and CDR2 is SQIVND (reference sequence). DNA of the CDR3: TGTGCCAGCAGGACTAGCGGGAGTCCCGGCGGGAACTACGAGCAGTACTTC. Translation gives CASRTSGSPGGNYEQYF.

J is TRBJ2-2 and V is TRBV28; 9 nucleotides match TRBD2. CDR3 length: 16 residues. Germline values: CDR1 MDHEN, CDR2 SYDVKM. V was pared by 9 bases and J by 4 bases, with 12 bases of the junction left unmatched. The CDR3 nucleotides are TGTGCCAGTCTCTCCCCCCTAGCGGGAAGCACCGGGGAGCTGTTTTTT. The encoded protein is CASLSPLAGSTGELFF. The full variable domain, rest sourced from reference TRBV28 and TRBJ2-2, is DVKVTQSSRYLVKRTGEKVFLECVQDMDHENMFWYRQDPGLGLRLIYFSYDVKMKEKGDIPEGYSVSREKKERFSLILESASTNQTSMYLCASLSPLAGSTGELFFGEGSRLTVL.

The chain has TRBV28 and TRBJ1-5; D ambiguous. Trimming took 5 bases from V and 0 from J, leaving 14 bases between them. From germline, CDR1 is MDHEN and CDR2 SYDVKM. The CDR3 consists of 16 residues. CDR3 sequence (DNA): TGTGCCAGCAGTACCCCGAGCGGATCTAGCAATCAGCCCCAGCATTTT. Translating gives CASSTPSGSSNQPQHF.

This clone was picked up one time. This CDR3 reads CASRPAGVGTDTQYF. For the CDR3, the DNA is TGTGCCAGCAGGCCCGCTGGAGTTGGGACAGATACGCAGTATTTT. The V and J genes are TRBV28 and TRBJ2-3; D is unclear. The CDR3 consists of 15 residues. Per germline, CDR1 MDHEN and CDR2 SYDVKM. The V gene lost 6 bases and the J gene lost 3 bases, with 16 bases spanning the gap.

J is TRBJ2-7 and V is TRBV6-1, with TRBD2 as a possible D gene (5 bases). Per germline, CDR1 MNHNS and CDR2 SASEGT. V shed 3 bases and J shed 11 bases, with 11 bases lying between them. CDR3 length: 11 amino acids. The CDR3 DNA is TGTGCCAGCAGTGATACCCTAGCAGAGTACTTC. Amino acids: CASSDTLAEYF.

The rearrangement links TRBV27 to TRBJ2-7; the D gene is possibly TRBD1 (6 bases). V lost 4 bases, J lost 2 bases, and 12 bases lay in between. CDR1 is MNHEY, CDR2 SMNVEV, per germline (reference sequence). The CDR3 is 14 residues long. CDR3: CASSSSTGPYEQYF. The CDR3 DNA sequence: TGTGCCAGCAGTTCTAGCACAGGGCCCTACGAGCAGTACTTC.

The V call is TRBV5-8, the J call TRBJ2-1; 10 nucleotides agree with TRBD1. Germline loops: CDR1 SGHTS, CDR2 YDEGEE. The CDR3 is made up of 15 amino acids. V dropped 0 bases and J dropped 8; count of bases not matched to a gene: 5. CDR3 sequence: CASSLVRDRGDEQFF. CDR3 DNA: TGTGCCAGCAGCTTGGTCCGGGACAGGGGCGATGAGCAGTTCTTC.

V and J are TRBV4-1 and TRBJ2-2, with D hard to call. V lost 4 bases and J lost 0, with 3 bases in between. This CDR3 contains 13 residues. From germline, CDR1 is MGHRA and CDR2 YSYEKL. The CDR3 loop reads CASSRPNTGELFF. As DNA, the CDR3 is TGCGCCAGCAGCCGGCCGAACACCGGGGAGCTGTTTTTT.

The genes are TRBV7-2 and TRBJ2-2, with 8 bases lining up with TRBD1. The germline CDR1 and CDR2 sequences are SGHTA and FQGNSA. CDR3 size: 16 residues. The ends lost 6 bases at V and 4 bases at J; junction bases unmatched: 10. The CDR3, as DNA: TGTGCCAGCAGGACAGAACTAGGGACAGGCACCGGGGAGCTGTTTTTT. Encoded protein: CASRTELGTGTGELFF.

The J gene is TRBJ2-7, the V gene TRBV27; TRBD2 agrees at 14 bases. Germline V gene data show CDR1 as MNHEY and CDR2 as SMNVEV (reference sequence). The CDR3 is 16 amino acids. J gave up 4 bases and V 4 bases, and 6 bases lay outside the gene matches. As DNA, the CDR3 is TGTGCCAGCAGTTCGGGACTAGCGGGGGCGAATTACGAGCAGTACTTC. Its translation is CASSSGLAGANYEQYF.

This sequence joins TRBV4-1 and TRBJ1-4, with unresolved D. Trimming removed 5 bases from V and 5 bases from J, with 18 bases in between. The CDR3 totals 16 residues. Germline V gene sequence: CDR1 MGHRA, CDR2 YSYEKL. CDR3 DNA: TGCGCCAGCAGCACAGAACCGGGGTCCGTCAATGAAAAACTGTTTTTT. This codes for CASSTEPGSVNEKLFF.

The gene calls are TRBV7-2 and TRBJ2-5; 8 nucleotides agree with TRBD2. CDR3 length: 16 amino acids. Germline lookup yields CDR1 SGHTA and CDR2 FQGNSA. The ends lost 2 bases at V and 2 bases at J; junction bases unmatched: 7. This CDR3 is CASSLFRGGMQETQYF. CDR3 nucleotide sequence: TGTGCCAGCAGCTTATTCCGCGGGGGGATGCAAGAGACCCAGTACTTC.

In this sample, this clone turned up many times. The chain combines TRBV15 with TRBJ2-6; D is possibly TRBD1 (5 bases). The germline gives CDR1 LNHNV, CDR2 YYDKDF (reference sequence). There are 15 residues in the CDR3. Deletions cut 7 bases from V and 1 base from J, with 11 bases between. The DNA of the CDR3 is TGTGCCACCAAGACAGATCCGTCTGGGGCCAACGTCCTGACTTTC. This encodes CATKTDPSGANVLTF.

The V call is TRBV7-9, the J call TRBJ1-2, with 12 nucleotides matching TRBD1. Trimming took 5 bases from V and 4 from J; bases not matched to a gene: 5. This CDR3 region has 15 residues. The germline V gene has CDR1 SEHNR and CDR2 FQNEAQ (reference sequence). CDR3: CASSPGTGGVYGYTF. CDR3 bases: TGTGCCAGCAGCCCCGGGACAGGGGGCGTCTATGGCTACACCTTC.

The chain is built from TRBV19 and TRBJ1-2, with 11 nucleotides matching TRBD1. Trimming removed 5 bases from V and 6 bases from J; junction bases left unmatched: 8. The CDR3 is 15 residues long. The germline V gene encodes CDR1 LNHDA and CDR2 SQIVND (reference sequence). CDR3 DNA sequence: TGTGCCAGTAGTGGAGGGACAGGGGGTTCGGATGGCTACACCTTC. Translated: CASSGGTGGSDGYTF.

The rearrangement uses TRBV27 and TRBJ1-4; D is perhaps TRBD1 (5 bases). The V gene lost 6 bases and the J gene lost 0 bases, with 11 bases spanning the gap. This CDR3 region has 15 residues. Germline-derived CDR1 and CDR2 are MNHEY and SMNVEV (reference sequence). The CDR3 coding sequence is TGTGCCAGCAGGCCGGGGGGGGCAACTAATGAAAAACTGTTTTTT. Its translation is CASRPGGATNEKLFF.

The V call is TRBV6-5, the J call TRBJ1-2; 7 positions agree with TRBD1. The CDR3 totals 14 residues. The V and J ends lost 6 bases and 5 bases, in that order; junction bases with no gene match: 9. Looked up from germline, CDR1 is MNHEY and CDR2 is SVGAGI. The DNA for the CDR3 is TGTGCCAGCAGCTACGACAGGGAAGGTTATGGCTACACCTTC. Amino acids: CASSYDREGYGYTF.

The chain recombines TRBV6-6 with TRBJ2-1; possibly TRBD2 for D (6 bases). Germline V lookup: CDR1 MNHNY, CDR2 SVGAGI (reference sequence). CDR3 length equals 14 residues. Trimming took 5 bases from V and 5 from J, leaving 13 bases between them. In DNA, the CDR3 is TGTGCCAGCAGTCTGAGCGGGTTAAACAATGAGCAGTTCTTC. Translation gives CASSLSGLNNEQFF.

The CDR3 sequence: CASSFGTVTGSSGELFF. CDR3 sequence (DNA): TGCGCCAGCAGCTTTGGTACAGTCACAGGGTCGAGCGGGGAGCTGTTTTTT. The genes are TRBV5-1 and TRBJ2-2; D is perhaps TRBD1 (6 bases). Germline lookup yields CDR1 SGHRS and CDR2 YFSETQ. The CDR3 covers 17 residues. V shed 2 bases and J shed 7 bases, with 21 bases lying between them.

The rearrangement uses TRBV9 and TRBJ2-1, with D maybe TRBD2 (5 bases). Germline CDR1 and CDR2: SGDLS and YYNGEE. The CDR3 loop spans 15 amino acids. Trimming cost V 0 bases and J 7 bases, with 14 bases left between them. The CDR3 loop reads CASSVGGEPENEQFF. Here the CDR3 DNA reads TGTGCCAGCAGCGTAGGGGGAGAACCGGAAAATGAGCAGTTCTTC.

The chain links TRBV19 to TRBJ1-5, with 9 positions matching TRBD1. This CDR3 has 15 residues. The germline V gene encodes CDR1 LNHDA and CDR2 SQIVND (reference sequence). The V and J ends lost 0 bases and 14 bases, in that order; junction bases with no gene match: 11. CDR3 DNA sequence: TGTGCCAGTAGTATAGATCCCAACAGGGGGCATGGAAAGCATTTT. Protein sequence: CASSIDPNRGHGKHF.